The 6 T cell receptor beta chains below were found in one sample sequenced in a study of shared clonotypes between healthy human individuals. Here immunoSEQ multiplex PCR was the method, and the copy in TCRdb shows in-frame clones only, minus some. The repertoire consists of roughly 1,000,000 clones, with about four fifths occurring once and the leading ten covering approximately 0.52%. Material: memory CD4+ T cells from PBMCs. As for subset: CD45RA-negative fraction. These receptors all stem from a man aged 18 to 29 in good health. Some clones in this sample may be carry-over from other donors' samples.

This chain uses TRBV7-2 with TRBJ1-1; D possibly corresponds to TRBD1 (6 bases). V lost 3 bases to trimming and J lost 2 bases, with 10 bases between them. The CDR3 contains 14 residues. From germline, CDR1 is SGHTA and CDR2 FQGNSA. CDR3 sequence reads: CASSLKGGNTEAFF. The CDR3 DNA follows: TGTGCCAGCAGCTTGAAGGGGGGAAACACTGAAGCTTTCTTT.

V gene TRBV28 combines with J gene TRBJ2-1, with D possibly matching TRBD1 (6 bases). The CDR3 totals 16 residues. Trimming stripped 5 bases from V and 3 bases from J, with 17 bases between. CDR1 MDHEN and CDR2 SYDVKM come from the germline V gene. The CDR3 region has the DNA TGTGCCAGCAGTAGCTGGCGAGGGGGATTCTACAATGAGCAGTTCTTC. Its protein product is CASSSWRGGFYNEQFF.

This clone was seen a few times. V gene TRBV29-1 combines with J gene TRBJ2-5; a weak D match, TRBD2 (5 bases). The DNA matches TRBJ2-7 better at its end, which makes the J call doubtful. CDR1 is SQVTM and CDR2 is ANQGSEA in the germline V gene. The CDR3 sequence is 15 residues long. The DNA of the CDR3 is TGCAGCGTTGGGCCCCCGGGAAGCCACTCCTACGAGCAGTACTTC. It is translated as CSVGPPGSHSYEQYF.

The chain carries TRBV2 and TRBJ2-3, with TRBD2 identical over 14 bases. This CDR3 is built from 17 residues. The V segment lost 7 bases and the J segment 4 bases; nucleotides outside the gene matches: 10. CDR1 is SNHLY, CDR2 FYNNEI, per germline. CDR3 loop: CASKSTSGRAGADTQYF. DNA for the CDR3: TGTGCCAGCAAGTCGACTAGCGGGAGGGCGGGAGCAGATACGCAGTATTTT.

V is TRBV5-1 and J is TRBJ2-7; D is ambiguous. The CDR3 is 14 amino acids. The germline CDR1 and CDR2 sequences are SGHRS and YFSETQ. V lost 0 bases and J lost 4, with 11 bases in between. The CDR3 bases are TGCGCCAGCAGCTTGGCTAGTAGGGAATACGAGCAGTACTTC. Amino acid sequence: CASSLASREYEQYF.

The CDR3 spells CSAHYQETQYF. As DNA, the CDR3 is TGCAGTGCCCACTACCAAGAGACCCAGTACTTC. The gene calls are TRBV20-1 and TRBJ2-5; D is unresolved. Trimming took off 6 bases at V and 0 bases at J, with 5 bases between the two ends. CDR1 is DFQATT, CDR2 SNEGSKA, per germline (reference sequence). This CDR3 spans 11 amino acids.